The subject of this entry is one T cell receptor beta chain. The CDR3 has 15 residues. Between the trimmed V and J ends, which lost 1 base and 2 bases, there was a span of 12 bases. TCRdb re-derived calls from the 5' RACE reads in MiXCR, one entry per CDR3 protein. The repertoire holds 30,000 to 40,000 distinct CDR3 sequences, with about 28% as singletons. This receptor was taken from a female donor with breast cancer. The specimen sequenced was naive CD4+ T cells sorted from a lymph node. Indicated subset: naive CD4+ T cells, CD4+CD45RA+CD25-. The rearrangement uses TRBV12-3 or TRBV12-4 and TRBJ2-7; D call uncertain. As DNA, the CDR3 is TGTGCCAGCAGTTTAGGGACCTATTTGGCCTACGAGCAGTACTTC. This encodes CASSLGTYLAYEQYF.